The clone carrying this TCR beta chain was counted only a few times. Its target is not known. Per the germline V gene, CDR1 is MGHRA and CDR2 is YSYEKL. The CDR3 spans 16 residues. Trimming removed 4 bases at V and 0 bases at J, with 10 bases between. The data originate from a study of Ad26.COV2.S vaccination and SARS-CoV-2 variants. About the study: In the COV1001 trial, the donor was in the Ad26.COV2.S arm.

Produced via immunoSEQ multiplex PCR; TCRdb's table is partial and in-frame only. The data show 410,000 or so clones, about 90% seen once. General observations from the study: Possible underestimation of total T cell responses by the TCR breadth and depth analyses was noted. Reportedly, after vaccination the spike-specific CD8+ and CD4+ T cell responses displayed substantial breadth.

Treatment noted: some 20 received Ad26.COV2.S at low or high dose, single or two shots; roughly five received placebo; per-sample allocation not given. Following the first vaccine or placebo injection, samples were taken on day 63. This material consisted of peripheral blood, taken in a trial of Ad26.COV2.S vaccine versus placebo. The receptor was isolated from a person between 18 and 60 years old who received the Ad26.COV2.S COVID-19 vaccine or a placebo. V and J are TRBV4-1 and TRBJ1-6; D gene ambiguous. The CDR3 sequence: CASSPSHSSYNSPLHF. DNA of the CDR3: TGCGCCAGCAGCCCCAGTCATAGCTCCTATAATTCACCCCTCCACTTT.